The 12 T cell receptor beta chains below were found in one sample sequenced in a study of T cells in localized non-small cell lung cancer. This table comes from immunoSEQ multiplex PCR, and its TCRdb copy is limited to in-frame clones, with some not included. This table holds about 21,000 clones, less than 85% found once. Sequencing was performed on peripheral blood, taken before any cancer treatment. These receptor sequences come from a man between 40 and 70 years old with stage I lung adenocarcinoma.

The J gene is TRBJ1-5, the V gene TRBV29-1; D possibly corresponds to TRBD1 (6 bases). Germline lookup yields CDR1 SQVTM and CDR2 ANQGSEA. The CDR3 loop spans 13 amino acids. Trimming took off 8 bases at V and 4 bases at J, with 15 bases between the two ends. DNA of the CDR3: TGCAGCCCGGGCAGGGGAGATAATCAGCCCCAGCATTTT. It yields the protein CSPGRGDNQPQHF.

V usage is TRBV9 and J usage is TRBJ2-1; TRBD2 is a possible D gene (6 bases). The germline gives CDR1 SGDLS, CDR2 YYNGEE. The CDR3 contains 17 residues. V was cut by 0 bases and J by 0 bases, with 13 bases left in between. CDR3 in amino acids: CASSVEGSGASYNEQFF. In DNA, the CDR3 is TGTGCCAGCAGCGTAGAAGGTAGCGGTGCCTCCTACAATGAGCAGTTCTTC. Variable domain in full (rest from reference TRBV9 and TRBJ2-1): DSGVTQTPKHLITATGQRVTLRCSPRSGDLSVYWYQQSLDQGLQFLIQYYNGEERAKGNILERFSAQQFPDLHSELNLSSLELGDSALYFCASSVEGSGASYNEQFFGPGTRLTVL.

V and J are TRBV28 and TRBJ2-5, with D perhaps matching TRBD1 (5 bases). This CDR3 comprises 13 residues. V was cut by 5 bases and J by 5 bases, with 12 bases left in between. Germline CDR1 and CDR2: MDHEN and SYDVKM. The CDR3 DNA reads as TGTGCCAGCAGTACCCGGCAGGGCGAGACCCAGTACTTC. Its protein is CASSTRQGETQYF.

Details on this clone: Mismatch with germline at one junction end may stem from a read error. This rearrangement joins TRBV28 to TRBJ2-2; TRBD2 might be the D (5 bases). Germline lookup yields CDR1 MDHEN and CDR2 SYDVKM. This CDR3 has 14 residues. Here the CDR3 DNA reads TGTGCCAGTAGTTTAACGAGGGTCCCCGGGGAGCTGTTTTTT. Protein product: CASSLTRVPGELFF. The whole variable domain, filled in from reference TRBV28 and TRBJ2-2, reads DVKVTQSSRYLVKRTGEKVFLECVQDMDHENMFWYRQDPGLGLRLIYFSYDVKMKEKGDIPEGYSVSREKKERFSLILESASTNQTSMYLCASSLTRVPGELFFGEGSRLTVL.

This chain links TRBV21-1 with TRBJ2-5; the table's D call TRBD1 went unverified against the DNA. TRBV21-1 is assigned pseudogene status. This CDR3 contains 17 residues. CDR3 nucleotides: TGTGCCAGCAGCAAAAAAAGGGACACCTTGTACCAAGAGACCCAGTACTTC. It translates to CASSKKRDTLYQETQYF.

The V gene is TRBV2, the J gene TRBJ2-2; 11 bases match TRBD2. The CDR3 extends over 14 amino acids. Per the germline V gene, CDR1 is SNHLY and CDR2 is FYNNEI. V trimming: 7 bases; J trimming: 6 bases; junction bases outside the gene matches: 4. The CDR3 bases are TGTGCCAGCAAGCGGACTAGCGGGCCCGGGGAGCTGTTTTTT. Translating gives CASKRTSGPGELFF. Complete variable domain (other parts from reference TRBV2 and TRBJ2-2): EPEVTQTPSHQVTQMGQEVILRCVPISNHLYFYWYRQILGQKVEFLVSFYNNEISEKSEIFDDQFSVERPDGSNFTLKIRSTKLEDSAMYFCASKRTSGPGELFFGEGSRLTVL.

V is TRBV7-8 and J is TRBJ1-1, with D perhaps TRBD1 (5 bases). The CDR3 covers 13 residues. The germline V and J ends were trimmed by 6 bases and 5 bases, with 13 bases remaining between them. Germline V gene data show CDR1 as SGHVS and CDR2 as FQNEAQ. This CDR3 is CASRNRRLTEAFF. CDR3 bases: TGTGCCAGCAGAAACAGGCGGCTAACTGAAGCTTTCTTT.

This chain uses TRBV19 with TRBJ1-5; the D is unclear. The V end was cut by 2 bases, the J end by 0 bases, with 8 bases between. The CDR3 length is 15 residues. CDR1 is LNHDA, CDR2 SQIVND, per germline (reference sequence). CDR3 residues: CASSISQFSNQPQHF. CDR3 bases: TGTGCCAGTAGTATAAGTCAGTTTAGCAATCAGCCCCAGCATTTT.

Note on this clone: At one end, the junction sequence differs from germline, possibly due to a read error. In the same sample, other DNA sequences code for this CDR3. This chain joins TRBV7-9 and TRBJ2-5; 9 positions agree with TRBD1. This CDR3 is built from 14 residues. Germline assignment: CDR1 SEHNR and CDR2 FQNEAQ (reference sequence). CDR3 protein: CASSLQGAGETQYF. Written as DNA, the CDR3 is TGCGCCAGCAGCTTACAGGGGGCCGGAGAGACCCAGTACTTC.

The V call is TRBV11-2, the J call TRBJ1-5, with D maybe TRBD1 (6 bases). The CDR3 consists of 14 residues. Germline CDR1 is SGHAT and CDR2 is FQNNGV. Trimming removed 2 bases at V and 7 bases at J, with 12 bases between. The CDR3 region has the DNA TGTGCCAGCAGCTTAATGATCGGGGGCCAGCCCCAGCATTTT. This codes for CASSLMIGGQPQHF.

The gene calls are TRBV7-3 and TRBJ2-1; 14 positions match TRBD2. In germline, CDR1 is SGHTA, CDR2 FQGTGA. J was trimmed by 4 bases and V by 4 bases; bases with no gene match: 12. This CDR3 has 19 residues. The DNA for the CDR3 is TGTGCCAGCAGCTCACCCGGACTAGCGGGAGGACCAAATTACAATGAGCAGTTCTTC. Translating it yields CASSSPGLAGGPNYNEQFF.

This clone was seen just once. The gene calls are TRBV19 and TRBJ1-1; D is uncertain. The ends were cut back, 2 bases at V and 3 bases at J, with 7 bases in the middle. Germline lookup yields CDR1 LNHDA and CDR2 SQIVND (reference sequence). This CDR3 is built from 13 residues. Written as DNA, the CDR3 is TGTGCCAGTAGTATATTGCGGGACACTGAAGCTTTCTTT. As protein: CASSILRDTEAFF.